Below, 21 T cell receptor beta chains from the same sample are listed, as sequenced in a study of blood T cell repertoires in COVID-19. TCRdb's copy holds only in-frame clones and misses some; the assay was immunoSEQ multiplex PCR. This sample yields around 230,000 clones, of which under 90% are seen a single time; approximately 4.3% belongs to the top ten. Material: PBMCs or T cells enriched from blood (not recorded which). Receptors were obtained from a woman aged 25 to 45 with acute COVID-19.

This chain connects TRBV7-9 to TRBJ1-4; 8 bases agree with TRBD1. J lost 7 bases, V lost 7 bases, and 8 bases had no gene match. The germline V gene has CDR1 SEHNR and CDR2 FQNEAQ (reference sequence). This CDR3 has 14 amino acids. The CDR3 sequence is CASNIGQGFEKLFF. CDR3 coding DNA: TGTGCCAGCAACATAGGACAGGGTTTTGAAAAACTGTTTTTT.

The rearrangement links TRBV5-4 to TRBJ2-3; 7 bases line up with TRBD2. This CDR3 is 16 amino acids long. Germline trimming cut 1 base from V and 2 bases from J; bases unmatched to any gene: 7. Germline V gene data show CDR1 as SGHNT and CDR2 as YYREEE (reference sequence). CDR3 DNA: TGTGCCAGCAGCTTGTTTCGCGGGGGTGACACAGATACGCAGTATTTT. This gives the protein CASSLFRGGDTDTQYF. The variable domain in full, completed from reference TRBV5-4 and TRBJ2-3, reads ETGVTQSPTHLIKTRGQQVTLRCSSQSGHNTVSWYQQALGQGPQFIFQYYREEENGRGNFPPRFSGLQFPNYSSELNVNALELDDSALYLCASSLFRGGDTDTQYFGPGTRLTVL.

The gene calls are TRBV29-1 and TRBJ1-1; no firm D call. Per the germline V gene, CDR1 is SQVTM and CDR2 is ANQGSEA. The CDR3 sequence is 12 residues long. Trimming pared 7 bases from V and 1 base from J, leaving 10 bases between. Written as DNA, the CDR3 is TGCAGCGACGTACAGCAGAACACTGAAGCTTTCTTT. Translated: CSDVQQNTEAFF. Looking up the rest from reference TRBV29-1 and TRBJ1-1 gives the full variable domain: SAVISQKPSRDICQRGTSLTIQCQVDSQVTMMFWYRQQPGQSLTLIATANQGSEATYESGFVIDKFPISRPNLTFSTLTVSNMSPEDSSIYLCSDVQQNTEAFFGQGTRLTVV.

The V and J genes are TRBV19 and TRBJ2-5; the match to TRBD1 covers 9 bases. Germline V gene lookup returns CDR1 LNHDA and CDR2 SQIVND (reference sequence). V was pared by 5 bases and J by 5 bases, with 6 bases of the junction left unmatched. The CDR3 runs 14 residues. CDR3 sequence reads: CASSGQGFLETQYF. The DNA of the CDR3 is TGTGCCAGTAGTGGACAGGGGTTTTTGGAGACCCAGTACTTC.

In its sample, this clone was seen once. CDR3 bases: TGTGCCAGCACCTACAAGGGGGCCGGAGGCTACACCTTC. It yields the protein CASTYKGAGGYTF. This chain joins TRBV6-5 and TRBJ1-2, with 7 bases fitting TRBD1. Trimming removed 7 bases from V and 8 bases from J; junction bases left unmatched: 10. There are 13 residues in the CDR3. CDR1 MNHEY and CDR2 SVGAGI come from the germline V gene.

This sequence joins TRBV19 and TRBJ2-1; no clear D gene. In germline, CDR1 is LNHDA, CDR2 SQIVND (reference sequence). V was pared by 5 bases and J by 3 bases, with 11 bases between. This CDR3 spans 14 amino acids. The CDR3 protein is CASSRVLNYNEQFF. The CDR3 nucleotides read TGTGCCAGTAGTCGGGTCTTGAACTACAATGAGCAGTTCTTC.

This chain connects TRBV9 to TRBJ2-3; 15 bases align to TRBD2. The CDR3 has 17 amino acids. Trimming took 0 bases from V and 5 from J; bases not matched to a gene: 4. Germline values: CDR1 SGDLS, CDR2 YYNGEE. As DNA, the CDR3 is TGTGCCAGCAGCGTAGGGACTAGCGGGGGGGCCGTAGATACGCAGTATTTT. Its protein product is CASSVGTSGGAVDTQYF.

The chain is built from TRBV29-1 and TRBJ1-2; the match to TRBD1 covers 8 bases. Trimming cost V 4 bases and J 0 bases; bases outside gene matches: 1. CDR3 length equals 13 residues. Germline-derived CDR1 and CDR2 are SQVTM and ANQGSEA. Written as DNA, the CDR3 is TGCAGCGTTGGGACAGGGCCTAACTATGGCTACACCTTC. Its translation is CSVGTGPNYGYTF.

This chain uses TRBV7-9 with TRBJ1-1, with D perhaps TRBD1 (5 bases). V lost 4 bases and J lost 2, with 11 bases in between. CDR3 length: 14 residues. Germline CDR1 reads SEHNR; CDR2 reads FQNEAQ (reference sequence). CDR3 residues: CASSSVTANTEAFF. CDR3 DNA sequence: TGTGCCAGCAGCTCGGTGACAGCTAACACTGAAGCTTTCTTT.

This chain joins TRBV29-1 and TRBJ2-2; 10 nucleotides line up with TRBD1. This CDR3 spans 14 amino acids. The V gene's germline CDR1 is SQVTM and CDR2 ANQGSEA. V lost 3 bases and J lost 6; bases outside the gene matches: 4. This chain's CDR3 is CSVDPGQGSGELFF. In DNA form, the CDR3 reads TGCAGCGTTGACCCGGGACAGGGGTCCGGGGAGCTGTTTTTT.

The rearrangement uses TRBV10-2 and TRBJ2-3, with 9 bases aligning to TRBD2. V shed 9 bases, J shed 4 bases, and the junction held 11 bases outside the gene matches. The CDR3 extends over 15 amino acids. The V gene's germline CDR1 is WSHSY and CDR2 SAAADI. The CDR3 DNA sequence: TGCGCCAGTACAGCGGGGGCGGGGGGGTCAGATACGCAGTATTTT. Translating gives CASTAGAGGSDTQYF.

The DNA of the CDR3 is TGTGCCAGCAGCCCCGGGGTCACCGGGGAGCTGTTTTTT. Translating gives CASSPGVTGELFF. The chain couples TRBV5-6 to TRBJ2-2, with a weak D call TRBD2 (5 bases). V lost 4 bases and J lost 4, with 8 bases in between. The V gene's germline CDR1 is SGHDT and CDR2 YYEEEE. This CDR3 is 13 amino acids long.

This clone was observed a few times. The chain combines TRBV27 with TRBJ1-1; 7 nucleotides line up with TRBD1. Trimming removed 3 bases from V and 5 bases from J; junction bases left unmatched: 9. Germline V lookup: CDR1 MNHEY, CDR2 SMNVEV (reference sequence). The CDR3 length is 15 residues. The CDR3 here is CASSFIQGEDTEAFF. In nucleotides, the CDR3 is TGTGCCAGCAGTTTTATTCAGGGGGAGGATACTGAAGCTTTCTTT.

This clone came up a few times. The chain is built from TRBV10-3 and TRBJ1-2; D is ambiguous. V gave up 7 bases and J gave up 7 bases, with 16 bases separating them. The CDR3 loop spans 13 amino acids. Germline CDR1 reads ENHRY; CDR2 reads SYGVKD. The CDR3 protein is CAITTDGRGGYTF. The CDR3 nucleotides read TGTGCCATCACCACGGACGGACGGGGTGGCTACACCTTC.

The V and J genes are TRBV7-6 and TRBJ2-7; 8 nucleotides agree with TRBD2. CDR1 is SGHVS, CDR2 FNYEAQ, per germline. The CDR3 loop spans 15 amino acids. V shed 0 bases, J shed 4 bases, and the junction held 5 bases outside the gene matches. Here the CDR3 reads CASSLAAGGWYEQYF. The CDR3 region has the DNA TGTGCCAGCAGCTTAGCGGCGGGGGGATGGTACGAGCAGTACTTC.

This clone appeared a single time. This chain uses TRBV2 with TRBJ2-1, with 7 bases lining up with TRBD1. CDR1 is SNHLY and CDR2 is FYNNEI in the germline V gene. V shed 7 bases and J 4 bases; nucleotides not matched to a gene: 10. The length of the CDR3 is 15 residues. For the CDR3, the DNA is TGTGCCAGCACCTTGCTAGGGGACAGTTACAATGAGCAGTTCTTC. It is translated as CASTLLGDSYNEQFF.

The chain couples TRBV5-4 to TRBJ2-1; tentatively, D is TRBD2 (7 bases). The CDR3 spans 14 residues. Trimming cost V 8 bases and J 7 bases, with 19 bases left between them. Germline CDR1 reads SGHNT; CDR2 reads YYREEE (reference sequence). CDR3 sequence: CASHLGGGLNEQFF. As DNA, the CDR3 is TGTGCCAGTCATCTAGGCGGGGGCCTTAATGAGCAGTTCTTC.

The V and J genes are TRBV15 and TRBJ2-2; weak D call: TRBD1 (5 bases). There are 14 residues in the CDR3. Trimming cost V 9 bases and J 3 bases, with 14 bases left between them. CDR1 is LNHNV, CDR2 YYDKDF, per germline (reference sequence). This chain's CDR3 is CATSLGLDTGELFF. The CDR3 DNA reads as TGTGCCACATCCCTGGGGCTGGACACCGGGGAGCTGTTTTTT.

The V and J genes are TRBV7-3 and TRBJ2-3; D may be TRBD1 (5 bases). The CDR3 totals 15 residues. Germline-derived CDR1 and CDR2 are SGHTA and FQGTGA. V gave up 2 bases and J gave up 4 bases, with 13 bases separating them. The CDR3 loop reads CASSLRSQGPDTQYF. The CDR3 nucleotides are TGTGCCAGCAGCTTACGTAGTCAGGGTCCAGATACGCAGTATTTT.

This clone was seen ten or more times. This rearrangement joins TRBV7-9 to TRBJ1-2; no reliable D call. Per germline, CDR1 SEHNR and CDR2 FQNEAQ (reference sequence). The CDR3 sequence is 14 residues long. Trimming cost V 5 bases and J 4 bases, with 14 bases left between them. CDR3 sequence reads: CASSPPQHLYGYTF. Here the CDR3 DNA reads TGTGCCAGCAGCCCCCCTCAACATCTCTATGGCTACACCTTC.

DNA of the CDR3: TGTGCCAGCAGGGGAGAGGTAGACACCATATATTTT. This sequence encodes CASRGEVDTIYF. The chain carries TRBV11-2 and TRBJ1-3, with D unclear. The CDR3 spans 12 residues. CDR1 is SGHAT, CDR2 FQNNGV, per germline. V dropped 6 bases and J dropped 8 bases, with 11 bases sitting between them.